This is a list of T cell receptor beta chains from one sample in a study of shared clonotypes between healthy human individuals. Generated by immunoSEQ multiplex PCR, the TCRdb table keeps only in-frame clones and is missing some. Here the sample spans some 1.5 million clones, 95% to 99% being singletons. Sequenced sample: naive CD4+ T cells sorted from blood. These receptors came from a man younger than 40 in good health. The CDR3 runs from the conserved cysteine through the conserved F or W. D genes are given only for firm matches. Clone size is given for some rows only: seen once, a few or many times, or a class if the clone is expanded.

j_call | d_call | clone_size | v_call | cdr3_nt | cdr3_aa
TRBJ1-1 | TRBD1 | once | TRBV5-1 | TGCGCCAGCAGCGCCGGGACAGGGGCGGTGAACACTGAAGCTTTCTTT | CASSAGTGAVNTEAFF
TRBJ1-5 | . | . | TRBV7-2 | TGTGCCAGCAGCCTTGGGTCCGTTAGGGGGAAACAGCCCCAGCATTTT | CASSLGSVRGKQPQHF
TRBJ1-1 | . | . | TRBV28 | TGTGCCAGCAGTTTACCCTTGGGGGGGTTGGCCACTGAAGCTTTCTTT | CASSLPLGGLATEAFF
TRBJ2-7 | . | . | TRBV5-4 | TGTGCCAGCAGCGCGAAGGGAGACGGAGCCTACGAGCAGTACTTC | CASSAKGDGAYEQYF
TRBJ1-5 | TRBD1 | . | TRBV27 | TGTGCCAGCTCGGGGACAGGAGAAAATCAGCCCCAGCATTTT | CASSGTGENQPQHF
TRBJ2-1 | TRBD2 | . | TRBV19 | TGTGCCAGTAGGGGACTAGCTCATAGCTCCTACAATGAGCAGTTCTTC | CASRGLAHSSYNEQFF
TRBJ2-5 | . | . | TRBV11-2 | TGTGCCAGCAGCCCAGGTTTGGGGCCGGGGGAAAGGCAAGAGACCCAGTACTTC | CASSPGLGPGERQETQYF
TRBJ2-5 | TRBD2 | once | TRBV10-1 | TGCGCCAGCAGTGACTCGACTAGCGGGTACCAAGAGACCCAGTACTTC | CASSDSTSGYQETQYF
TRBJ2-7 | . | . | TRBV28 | TGTGCCAGCAGTAACAGGGTGAACGAGCAGTACTTC | CASSNRVNEQYF
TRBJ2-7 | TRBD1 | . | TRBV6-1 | TGTGCCAGTCACTCCGGGACAGGGACCTACGAGCAGTACTTC | CASHSGTGTYEQYF
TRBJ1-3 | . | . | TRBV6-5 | TGTGCCAGCAGGCTTACTTCAAGCTCTGGAAACACCATATATTTT | CASRLTSSSGNTIYF
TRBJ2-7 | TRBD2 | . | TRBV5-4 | TGTGCCAGCAGCCGGACTAGCGGGAGAGGCTACGAGCAGTACTTC | CASSRTSGRGYEQYF
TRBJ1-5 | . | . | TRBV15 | TGTGCCACCAGCAACAGCAACAATCAGCCCCAGCATTTT | CATSNSNNQPQHF
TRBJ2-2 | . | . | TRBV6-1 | TGTGCCAGCAGTGCCGGGCAGGGCACCGGGGAGCTGTTTTTT | CASSAGQGTGELFF
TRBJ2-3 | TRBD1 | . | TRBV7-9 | TGTGCCAGCAGCTTACGTACGGGACAGGGGACAGATACGCAGTATTTT | CASSLRTGQGTDTQYF
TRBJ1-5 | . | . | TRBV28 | TGTGCCAGCAGTTTTGGCAGGGGAGATCAGCCCCAGCATTTT | CASSFGRGDQPQHF
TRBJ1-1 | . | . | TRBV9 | TGTGCCAGCAGCACGCGGACTGATAACACTGAAGCTTTCTTT | CASSTRTDNTEAFF
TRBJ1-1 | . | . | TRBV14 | TGTGCCAGCAGCCAAGTTGCCAGGGGTGAGGGTGAAGCTTTCTTT | CASSQVARGEGEAFF
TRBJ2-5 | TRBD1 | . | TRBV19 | TGTGCCAGTAGTATGCAGGGGGCAGAGACCCAGTACTTC | CASSMQGAETQYF
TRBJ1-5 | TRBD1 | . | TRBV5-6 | TGTGCCAGCAGCCGGGGGACAGTATATGGCAATCAGCCCCAGCATTTT | CASSRGTVYGNQPQHF
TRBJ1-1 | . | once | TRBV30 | TGTGCCTGGAGGAGACAGGAAAATGAAGCTTTCTTT | CAWRRQENEAFF
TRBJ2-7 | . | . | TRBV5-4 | TGTGCCAGCAGCTTGGCCGGAGGCCACGAGCAGTACTTC | CASSLAGGHEQYF
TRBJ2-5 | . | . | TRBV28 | TGTGCCAGCAGTTTATGGGATGGAGAGACCCAGTACTTC | CASSLWDGETQYF
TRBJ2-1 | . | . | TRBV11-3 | TGTGCCAGCAGCCAATTTAGTGGCAATGAGCAGTTCTTC | CASSQFSGNEQFF
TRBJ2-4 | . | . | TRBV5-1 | TGCGCCAGCAGCTTAGGCTTAGCCAAAAACATTCAGTACTTC | CASSLGLAKNIQYF
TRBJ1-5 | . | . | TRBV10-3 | TGTGCCATCAGTGAGTTTGGTCGTAGCAATCAGCCCCAGCATTTT | CAISEFGRSNQPQHF
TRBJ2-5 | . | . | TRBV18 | TGTGCCAGCTCACAGGGACACCAGTTGGCGGGCCAGTACTTC | CASSQGHQLAGQYF
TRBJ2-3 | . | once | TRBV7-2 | TGTGCCAGCAGTCTCGATGATACGCAGTATTTT | CASSLDDTQYF
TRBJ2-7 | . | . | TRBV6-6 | TGTGCCAGCAGCGCCCAGGGCAACATCTACGAGCAGTACTTC | CASSAQGNIYEQYF
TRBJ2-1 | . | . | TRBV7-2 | TGTGCCAGCAGCTTAGCCCAGGCAAGCTCCTACAATGAGCAGTTCTTC | CASSLAQASSYNEQFF
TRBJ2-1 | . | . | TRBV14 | TGTGCCAGCAGCCAAGAGCTGTCCAACAATGAGCAGTTCTTC | CASSQELSNNEQFF
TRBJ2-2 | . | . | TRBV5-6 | TGTGCCAGCAGCTTTTCTAAGGGGTGGAACACCGGGGAGCTGTTTTTT | CASSFSKGWNTGELFF
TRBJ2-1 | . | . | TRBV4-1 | TGCGCCAGCAGCCCAATTGGGAGGTTCGGTGAGCAGTTCTTC | CASSPIGRFGEQFF
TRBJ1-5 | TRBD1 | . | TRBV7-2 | TGTGCCAGCAGCTTAGCAGGGACAGGGCTGACCCAGCCCCAGCATTTT | CASSLAGTGLTQPQHF
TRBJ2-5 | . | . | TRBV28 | TGTGCCAGCAGCTATCTTCAACAGGGACTTGGGACCCAGTACTTC | CASSYLQQGLGTQYF
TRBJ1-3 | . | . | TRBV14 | TGTGCCAGCAGCCCTCCGGGACACTCACGCCTAAACACCATATATTTT | CASSPPGHSRLNTIYF
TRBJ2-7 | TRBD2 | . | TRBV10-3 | TGTGCCATCAGTGAGAGACTAGCGGGAATTGGGGAGCAGTACTTC | CAISERLAGIGEQYF
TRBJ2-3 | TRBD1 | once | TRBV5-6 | TGTGCCAGCAGACGGACAGGGCCAGATACGCAGTATTTT | CASRRTGPDTQYF
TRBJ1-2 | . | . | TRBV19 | TGTGCCAGTAGTACTGCGGGCGGCTACACCTTC | CASSTAGGYTF
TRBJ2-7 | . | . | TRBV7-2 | TGTGCCAGCCGTCCTAGCGCCTCATCCTACGAGCAGTACTTC | CASRPSASSYEQYF
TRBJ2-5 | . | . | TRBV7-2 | TGTGCCAGCAGCTTAGCCCGCCGCCAAGAGACCCAGTACTTC | CASSLARRQETQYF
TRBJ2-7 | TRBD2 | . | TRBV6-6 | TGTGCCAGCAGTTACTCGATGCTAGCGGGAGGGGAGCAGTACTTC | CASSYSMLAGGEQYF
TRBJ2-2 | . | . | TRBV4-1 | TGCGCCAGCAGCCAAGAGATTACGGGGACCGGGGAGCTGTTTTTT | CASSQEITGTGELFF
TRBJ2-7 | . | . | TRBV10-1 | TGCGCCAGCAGTGAGGGCGGGGCGAGCTCCTACGAGCAGTACTTC | CASSEGGASSYEQYF
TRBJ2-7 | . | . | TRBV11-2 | TGTGCCAGCACCAACCTCAGAACAACCTACGAGCAGTACTTC | CASTNLRTTYEQYF
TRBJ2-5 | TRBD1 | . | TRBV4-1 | TGCGCCAGCAGCCAAGGGGACAGGATGGGGCAAGAGACCCAGTACTTC | CASSQGDRMGQETQYF
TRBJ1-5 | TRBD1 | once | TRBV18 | TGTGCCAGCTCACGGGACAGAAATCAGCCCCAGCATTTT | CASSRDRNQPQHF
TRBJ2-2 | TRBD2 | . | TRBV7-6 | TGTGCCAGCAGCTTCAGGACTAGCGGAGCCGGGGAGCTGTTTTTT | CASSFRTSGAGELFF
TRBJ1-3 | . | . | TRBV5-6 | TGTGCCAGCAGCTTCAGGGGAAGAAACACCATATATTTT | CASSFRGRNTIYF
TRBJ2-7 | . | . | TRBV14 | TGTGCCAGCAGCGAACGGATAGTGCCTACCTACGAGCAGTACTTC | CASSERIVPTYEQYF
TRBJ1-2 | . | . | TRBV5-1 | TGCGCCAGCAGCCCTGGGACTCCCTATGGCTACACCTTC | CASSPGTPYGYTF
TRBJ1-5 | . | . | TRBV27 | TGTGCCAGCAGTACATCGTTCACGTTATATCAGCCCCAGCATTTT | CASSTSFTLYQPQHF
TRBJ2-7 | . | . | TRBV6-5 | TGTGCCAGCAGCCTACAGACAGGAGCCTACGAGCAGTACTTC | CASSLQTGAYEQYF